This passage covers 9 T cell receptor beta chains from one sample sequenced in a study of blood T cell repertoires in COVID-19 (dated by TCRdb to the early 2020s). The library was prepared using the immunoSEQ multiplex PCR assay. In TCRdb, the immuneACCESS table is reduced to in-frame sequences with V and J assigned. These tables do not hold every clone; where another copy was compared, an unresolved V gene accounts for under half, and the others remain unexplained. This sample is represented by 200,000 or so clones; about 80% of them were singletons. Around 7.5% of the sample rests with the top ten. Specimen: PBMCs or T cells enriched from blood (not recorded which). The origin of the receptors is a man aged 40-49 years who had recovered from COVID-19.

In DNA form, the CDR3 reads TGTGCCAGCAGCTTAGCTACAGGGGCGGGATACAATGAGCAGTTCTTC. This sequence encodes CASSLATGAGYNEQFF. The chain carries TRBV7-6 and TRBJ2-1; the D gene is possibly TRBD1 (7 bases). Trimming took off 0 bases at V and 4 bases at J, with 13 bases between the two ends. CDR3 length: 16 amino acids. CDR1 and CDR2 (germline): SGHVS, FNYEAQ.

The V call is TRBV5-6, the J call TRBJ2-7; 8 nucleotides align to TRBD1. Germline assignment: CDR1 SGHDT and CDR2 YYEEEE. The trim removed 1 base at V and 6 bases at J, leaving 0 bases unmatched. The length of the CDR3 is 12 residues. This CDR3 is CASSLTGGEQYF. The CDR3 region has the DNA TGTGCCAGCAGCTTGACAGGGGGCGAGCAGTACTTC.

The chain combines TRBV24-1 with TRBJ2-1, with D unresolved. V lost 6 bases and J 2 bases, leaving 13 bases between the germline ends. The CDR3 has 15 amino acids. The germline V gene encodes CDR1 KGHDR and CDR2 SFDVKD. The CDR3 is CATSISSRTYNEQFF. The CDR3 DNA reads TGTGCCACCAGTATTTCCTCGCGTACCTACAATGAGCAGTTCTTC.

This clone was detected once. The chain joins TRBV27 to TRBJ2-7, with 10 bases identical to TRBD1. Germline CDR1 reads MNHEY; CDR2 reads SMNVEV (reference sequence). The CDR3 covers 15 residues. Losses at the gene ends were 5 bases for V and 4 bases for J; bases not matched to a gene: 8. In nucleotides, the CDR3 is TGTGCCAGCAGTGCTCCGGGACAGGGGACATACGAGCAGTACTTC. Translating gives CASSAPGQGTYEQYF.

The V and J genes are TRBV21-1 and TRBJ2-4; the D call of TRBD1 is as the table states it, not checked on the DNA. TRBV21-1 is termed a pseudogene. The CDR3 length is 17 residues. Here the CDR3 DNA reads TGTGCCAGCAGCACCCACGGGACAGGGGAAGCCAAAAACATTCAGTACTTC. Protein product: CASSTHGTGEAKNIQYF.

The chain joins TRBV4-3 to TRBJ1-4; TRBD1 is a possible D gene (5 bases). CDR3 length: 15 amino acids. Trimming shortened V by 0 bases and J by 3 bases, and 8 bases separated the two germline ends. Germline V gene sequence: CDR1 LGHNA, CDR2 YSLEER. In DNA form, the CDR3 reads TGCGCCAGCAGCCAAGAATCGGGGGCTAATGAAAAACTGTTTTTT. Protein: CASSQESGANEKLFF.

This clone was counted once. The V call is TRBV10-3, the J call TRBJ1-6, with TRBD1 as a possible D gene (6 bases). Trimming took off 10 bases at V and 10 bases at J, with 20 bases between the two ends. The CDR3 totals 14 residues. Germline assignment: CDR1 ENHRY and CDR2 SYGVKD. The CDR3 nucleotides read TGTGCCACCCATCCGGGGGGCAGTGGGTCACCCCTCCACTTT. Translation: CATHPGGSGSPLHF.

V is TRBV11-3 and J is TRBJ2-1; TRBD2 matches at 9 bases. V lost 1 base to trimming and J lost 5 bases; unmatched junction nucleotides: 3. This CDR3 spans 15 amino acids. Germline V gene sequence: CDR1 SGHNT, CDR2 YENEEA. The CDR3 sequence is CASSLGRGGNNEQFF. The CDR3, as DNA: TGTGCCAGCAGCTTAGGGCGGGGGGGTAACAATGAGCAGTTCTTC.

J is TRBJ2-7 and V is TRBV5-4, with 7 bases lining up with TRBD1. J gave up 2 bases and V 5 bases, and 13 bases lay outside the gene matches. Germline V gives CDR1 SGHNT, CDR2 YYREEE (reference sequence). The CDR3 contains 16 residues. As DNA, the CDR3 is TGTGCCAGCAGTCAGACGGGGACAGCCGATCCCTACGAGCAGTACTTC. Its translation is CASSQTGTADPYEQYF.